These 20 T cell receptor beta chains came from one sample sequenced in a study of T cell repertoires in cytomegalovirus infection. Using its own MiXCR run on the reads, TCRdb lists one record per CDR3 protein. Of some 310,000 distinct CDR3 sequences in the sample, approximately 25% are singletons; the top ten hold roughly 13%. Antigens of these TCRs are unknown. Sequencing was performed on cultured PBMCs, taken from culture after CMV antigen stimulation. The receptors were sampled from a human donor in good health (CMV status not recorded). Some clones in this sample may be carry-over from other donors' samples.

This clonotype was detected many times. The V call is TRBV19, the J call TRBJ1-1; D remains unclear. V was pared by 4 bases and J by 6 bases, with 9 bases between. Germline CDR1 LNHDA, CDR2 SQIVND (reference sequence). The CDR3 totals 12 residues. The CDR3 coding sequence is TGTGCCAGTAGTACTCGTACCGCTGAAGCTTTCTTT. It codes for CASSTRTAEAFF.

This clonotype was found a few times. The chain employs TRBV27 and TRBJ1-1; D not certain. V was pared by 6 bases and J by 3 bases, with 14 bases between. Germline V gives CDR1 MNHEY, CDR2 SMNVEV (reference sequence). The CDR3 runs to 14 residues. Here the CDR3 DNA reads TGTGCCAGCAGCTTAAAGACATATGACACTGAAGCTTTCTTT. Its translation: CASSLKTYDTEAFF.

The chain recombines TRBV5-4 with TRBJ2-1; possibly TRBD1 for D (5 bases). The germline CDR1 and CDR2 sequences are SGHNT and YYREEE (reference sequence). The CDR3 is made up of 15 amino acids. V gave up 4 bases and J gave up 0 bases, with 11 bases separating them. CDR3 in DNA: TGTGCCAGCAGCCCTGACAGACTCTCCTACAATGAGCAGTTCTTC. The encoded protein is CASSPDRLSYNEQFF. The full variable domain, its missing parts supplied by reference TRBV5-4 and TRBJ2-1, is ETGVTQSPTHLIKTRGQQVTLRCSSQSGHNTVSWYQQALGQGPQFIFQYYREEENGRGNFPPRFSGLQFPNYSSELNVNALELDDSALYLCASSPDRLSYNEQFFGPGTRLTVL.

This chain uses TRBV29-1 with TRBJ1-2, with 9 positions matching TRBD1. Losses at the gene ends were 1 base for V and 4 bases for J; bases not matched to a gene: 10. The length of the CDR3 is 16 residues. From germline, CDR1 is SQVTM and CDR2 ANQGSEA. CDR3 amino acids: CSVEATGGRALYGYTF. CDR3 sequence (DNA): TGCAGCGTTGAAGCAACAGGGGGCCGAGCCCTCTATGGCTACACCTTC.

This clonotype was detected many times. The chain links TRBV7-2 to TRBJ2-5; 12 bases map to TRBD1. The germline CDR1 and CDR2 sequences are SGHTA and FQGNSA. After removal of 6 bases from V and 4 bases from J, the junction contained 6 bases not matched to a gene. The CDR3 runs to 15 residues. The CDR3 region is CASRGQGAKAETQYF. The DNA of the CDR3 is TGTGCCAGCAGGGGACAGGGGGCAAAGGCAGAGACCCAGTACTTC. Based on the CDR3 plus reference TRBV7-2 and TRBJ2-5, the full variable domain is GAGVSQSPSNKVTEKGKDVELRCDPISGHTALYWYRQSLGQGLEFLIYFQGNSAPDKSGLPSDRFSAERTGGSVSTLTIQRTQQEDSAVYLCASRGQGAKAETQYFGPGTRLLVL.

The rearrangement links TRBV19 to TRBJ2-2; the D gene is possibly TRBD2 (6 bases). Per germline, CDR1 LNHDA and CDR2 SQIVND (reference sequence). The CDR3 runs to 16 residues. V was clipped by 4 bases and J by 6 bases, with 18 bases between them. CDR3: CASSTPLAEGAGELFF. Here the CDR3 DNA reads TGTGCCAGTAGTACCCCATTAGCGGAAGGGGCCGGGGAGCTGTTTTTT.

The V gene is TRBV6-2 or TRBV6-3, the J gene TRBJ2-1; TRBD1 agrees at 7 bases. Losses at the gene ends were 6 bases for V and 9 bases for J; bases not matched to a gene: 5. CDR1 and CDR2 from the germline V gene are MNHEY and SVGEGT. The CDR3 loop spans 12 amino acids. The CDR3 DNA reads as TGTGCCAGCAGGAAACAGGGGACTGAGCAGTTCTTC. Amino acids: CASRKQGTEQFF.

The genes are TRBV28 and TRBJ2-1; possible D gene TRBD1, 6 bases. V lost 5 bases to trimming and J lost 6 bases, with 20 bases between them. CDR3 length equals 16 residues. Germline V lookup: CDR1 MDHEN, CDR2 SYDVKM. The CDR3 DNA reads TGTGCCAGCAGTCCCGCCGGACGGCCCAGGGGCAATGAGCAGTTCTTC. The encoded protein is CASSPAGRPRGNEQFF.

This clonotype was picked up a small number of times. The V and J genes are TRBV10-3 and TRBJ1-1, with TRBD1 as a possible D gene (5 bases). CDR1 is ENHRY, CDR2 SYGVKD, per germline. V shed 5 bases and J shed 1 base, with 8 bases lying between them. This CDR3 is built from 13 residues. In DNA, the CDR3 is TGTGCCATCAGTTCTCAGGGGAACACTGAAGCTTTCTTT. It translates to CAISSQGNTEAFF.

V usage is TRBV2 and J usage is TRBJ2-1, with TRBD1 matching 10 bases. CDR1 and CDR2 (germline): SNHLY, FYNNEI. Unmatched junction bases numbered 4, after V lost 6 bases and J lost 5 bases. This CDR3 spans 14 amino acids. CDR3 bases: TGTGCCAGCAGCGGACAGGGGGGAAACAATGAGCAGTTCTTC. Residues: CASSGQGGNNEQFF.

DNA of the CDR3: TGCGCCAGCAGCCAAGTGGGACGGGAGACCCAGTACTTC. Its protein product is CASSQVGRETQYF. This rearrangement joins TRBV4-3 to TRBJ2-5, with D perhaps being TRBD1 or TRBD2 (5 bases each). The germline V gene encodes CDR1 LGHNA and CDR2 YSLEER. This CDR3 is 13 amino acids long. Trimming shortened V by 1 base and J by 5 bases, and 8 bases separated the two germline ends.

J is TRBJ2-1 and V is TRBV10-3; the match to TRBD2 covers 13 bases. Trimming removed 3 bases from V and 10 bases from J; junction bases left unmatched: 6. Germline CDR1 ENHRY, CDR2 SYGVKD. This CDR3 spans 15 amino acids. This CDR3 is CAISDRTSGREEQFF. For the CDR3, the DNA is TGTGCCATCAGTGATCGGACTAGCGGGAGAGAAGAGCAGTTCTTC.

The rearrangement links TRBV6-5 to TRBJ1-2; D call uncertain. V lost 6 bases, J lost 4 bases, and 15 bases lay in between. The CDR3 is 14 amino acids. The germline V gene has CDR1 MNHEY and CDR2 SVGAGI. Here the CDR3 DNA reads TGTGCCAGCAGCAGGATTTTAAATTTCTATGGCTACACCTTC. Its protein is CASSRILNFYGYTF.

The count of this clonotype is one. The chain recombines TRBV18 with TRBJ1-2; a weak D match, TRBD1 (5 bases). The CDR3 has 16 residues. Trimming left V 4 bases short and J 4 bases short, with 19 bases between. The germline V gene encodes CDR1 KGHSH and CDR2 LQKENI. CDR3 nucleotides: TGTGCCAGCTCACTCTATGCAGCCGGGGGTGGCTATGGCTACACCTTC. Protein: CASSLYAAGGGYGYTF.

Many counts were recorded for this clonotype. J is TRBJ2-5 and V is TRBV4-3; weak D call: TRBD2 (5 bases). The CDR3 spans 14 residues. In germline, CDR1 is LGHNA, CDR2 YSLEER. V lost 0 bases and J lost 4, with 9 bases in between. The DNA of the CDR3 is TGCGCCAGCAGCCAAGACCTAGCAACAGAGACCCAGTACTTC. Translated: CASSQDLATETQYF.

This clonotype was seen more than once but under ten times. The chain joins TRBV28 to TRBJ2-1, with TRBD1 matching over 9 bases. The CDR3 contains 16 residues. Germline trimming cut 9 bases from V and 4 bases from J; bases unmatched to any gene: 13. CDR1 MDHEN and CDR2 SYDVKM come from the germline V gene. CDR3 coding DNA: TGTGCCAGTAACCCGTTTTCCGGGACAGGGTACAATGAGCAGTTCTTC. Encoded protein: CASNPFSGTGYNEQFF.

The sample holds a few counts of this clonotype. CDR3 DNA: TGCAGTGCTAGGTCGATTACTAGCGGGAGGGCCGATGAGCAGTTCTTC. As protein: CSARSITSGRADEQFF. V and J are TRBV20-1 and TRBJ2-1, with 13 nucleotides matching TRBD2. The ends lost 3 bases at V and 8 bases at J; junction bases unmatched: 10. The CDR3 totals 16 residues. CDR1 and CDR2 (germline): DFQATT, SNEGSKA (reference sequence).

The genes are TRBV29-1 and TRBJ1-1, with D perhaps TRBD1 (5 bases). CDR3 length: 13 residues. V shed 3 bases and J shed 0 bases, with 8 bases lying between them. Looked up from germline, CDR1 is SQVTM and CDR2 is ANQGSEA. The CDR3 region is CSVDKGLNTEAFF. The CDR3, as DNA: TGCAGCGTTGATAAGGGGTTGAACACTGAAGCTTTCTTT.

In this sample, this clonotype turned up a few times. This chain uses TRBV6-1 with TRBJ2-5; no clear D gene. V was cut by 5 bases and J by 3 bases, with 16 bases left in between. Germline CDR1 is MNHNS and CDR2 is SASEGT. The CDR3 is made up of 15 amino acids. The CDR3 loop reads CASSLFGIVEETQYF. CDR3 DNA sequence: TGTGCCAGCAGTTTATTTGGGATTGTTGAAGAGACCCAGTACTTC.

This clonotype was counted many times. Relative to the germline gene, one junction end is altered; a read error may explain this. The rearrangement joins TRBV7-8 to TRBJ2-1, with 9 bases matching TRBD2. Germline CDR1 is SGHVS and CDR2 is FQNEAQ. CDR3 length: 14 residues. The CDR3 spells CASSLAGSLYEQFF. The CDR3 coding sequence is TGTGCCAGCAGCCTAGCGGGATCTCTGTATGAGCAGTTCTTC.